Following are 6 T cell receptor beta chains from one sample sequenced in a study of post-analysis software for immune sequencing data. Their target antigens are unknown. Notes on the study in general: Five or six TRBV segments were more frequent in patients than controls; TRBV5-6, TRBV5-1 and TRBV20-1 belonged to this group.

Unique molecular identifiers were present in the TCR beta cDNA libraries. TCRdb reprocessed the PCR reads via MiXCR and lists one record per CDR3 protein. The table has 600,000 to 700,000 distinct CDR3 sequences, around 60% seen once. The sample was blood. The receptor source for this set is a girl aged 2 to 9 with multiple sclerosis.

This chain links TRBV5-1 with TRBJ2-7; D possibly uses TRBD1 or TRBD2 (5 bases each). Germline V gene lookup returns CDR1 SGHRS and CDR2 YFSETQ. The length of the CDR3 is 17 residues. The V and J ends lost 4 bases and 1 base respectively, with 21 bases between them. The CDR3 region is CASSPWAYRRRSYEQYF. CDR3 DNA sequence: TGCGCCAGCAGCCCTTGGGCCTACAGGCGGAGGTCCTACGAGCAGTACTTC. Full variable domain (rest looked up from reference TRBV5-1 and TRBJ2-7): KAGVTQTPRYLIKTRGQQVTLSCSPISGHRSVSWYQQTPGQGLQFLFEYFSETQRNKGNFPGRFSGRQFSNSRSEMNVSTLELGDSALYLCASSPWAYRRRSYEQYFGPGTRLTVT.

This clonotype was seen a few times. This chain connects TRBV5-1 to TRBJ1-2, with TRBD1 identical over 8 bases. Germline V gives CDR1 SGHRS, CDR2 YFSETQ. V shed 5 bases, J shed 4 bases, and the junction held 7 bases outside the gene matches. This CDR3 is 14 amino acids long. CDR3 nucleotides: TGCGCCAGCAGTCCCGGACAGGGTGTCTATGGCTACACCTTC. Translating gives CASSPGQGVYGYTF.

The chain has TRBV7-9 and TRBJ2-5; 8 bases agree with TRBD1. The CDR3 runs 15 residues. From germline, CDR1 is SEHNR and CDR2 FQNEAQ (reference sequence). After removal of 3 bases from V and 3 bases from J, the junction contained 6 bases not matched to a gene. The CDR3 nucleotides read TGTGCCAGCAGCTTCTCCGGGACAGGAGAAGAGACCCAGTACTTC. Its translation: CASSFSGTGEETQYF.

CDR3: CASSFNAQLYNEQFF. In nucleotides, the CDR3 is TGTGCCAGCAGTTTTAACGCCCAGTTATACAATGAGCAGTTCTTC. The chain couples TRBV12-3 or TRBV12-4 to TRBJ2-1; the D is unclear. V was cut by 3 bases and J by 4 bases, with 13 bases left in between. CDR3 length: 15 amino acids.

Of note for this clonotype: A junction boundary mismatches the germline segment, possibly from a read error. The chain couples TRBV5-1 to TRBJ2-1; D is possibly TRBD2 (6 bases). The CDR3 is made up of 16 amino acids. Germline loops: CDR1 SGHRS, CDR2 YFSETQ. CDR3 in amino acids: CAGSLGLFRSYNEQFF. The CDR3 coding sequence is TGCGCCGGCAGCTTGGGACTCTTCCGCTCCTACAATGAGCAGTTCTTC.

The CDR3 protein is CASSPGSGAFF. DNA for the CDR3: TGTGCCAGCAGTCCGGGGTCGGGCGCTTTCTTT. The chain uses TRBV25-1 and TRBJ1-1; D unclear. V was cut by 5 bases and J by 11 bases, with 12 bases left in between. Germline V CDR1 and CDR2: MGHDK, SYGVNS. The CDR3 sequence is 11 residues long.